This T cell receptor beta chain appears in the sequencing data of a study of blood T cell repertoires in COVID-19. Across the study: Collection of acute and convalescent COVID-19 samples took place in the United States, Italy and Spain. PBMCs, B-cell-depleted T cells, or T cells were the source of the cDNA or gDNA that made up the material.

CDR3 length: 16 residues. With 6 bases clipped from V and 3 bases from J, the junction kept 12 bases outside the gene matches. Per the germline V gene, CDR1 is KGHSH and CDR2 is LQKENI. In the original analysis: Reference gene primer amplification yielded estimated nucleated cell counts. Only in-frame clones appear in the TCRdb table, and some are missing; sequencing was by immunoSEQ multiplex PCR. V and J calls and clone size are those listed in that table; D and trimming were worked out from the DNA. The top ten hold 2.9% of the sample, which has 200,000 or so clones, around 84% seen once. The V call is TRBV18, the J call TRBJ1-1; 8 bases fit TRBD1. The material sequenced was peripheral blood. The TCR comes from a man aged 45-65 years who had recovered from COVID-19. CDR3 coding DNA: TGTGCCAGCTCGCGGCAGGGGGCTGGATTGGACACTGAAGCTTTCTTT. It codes for CASSRQGAGLDTEAFF.